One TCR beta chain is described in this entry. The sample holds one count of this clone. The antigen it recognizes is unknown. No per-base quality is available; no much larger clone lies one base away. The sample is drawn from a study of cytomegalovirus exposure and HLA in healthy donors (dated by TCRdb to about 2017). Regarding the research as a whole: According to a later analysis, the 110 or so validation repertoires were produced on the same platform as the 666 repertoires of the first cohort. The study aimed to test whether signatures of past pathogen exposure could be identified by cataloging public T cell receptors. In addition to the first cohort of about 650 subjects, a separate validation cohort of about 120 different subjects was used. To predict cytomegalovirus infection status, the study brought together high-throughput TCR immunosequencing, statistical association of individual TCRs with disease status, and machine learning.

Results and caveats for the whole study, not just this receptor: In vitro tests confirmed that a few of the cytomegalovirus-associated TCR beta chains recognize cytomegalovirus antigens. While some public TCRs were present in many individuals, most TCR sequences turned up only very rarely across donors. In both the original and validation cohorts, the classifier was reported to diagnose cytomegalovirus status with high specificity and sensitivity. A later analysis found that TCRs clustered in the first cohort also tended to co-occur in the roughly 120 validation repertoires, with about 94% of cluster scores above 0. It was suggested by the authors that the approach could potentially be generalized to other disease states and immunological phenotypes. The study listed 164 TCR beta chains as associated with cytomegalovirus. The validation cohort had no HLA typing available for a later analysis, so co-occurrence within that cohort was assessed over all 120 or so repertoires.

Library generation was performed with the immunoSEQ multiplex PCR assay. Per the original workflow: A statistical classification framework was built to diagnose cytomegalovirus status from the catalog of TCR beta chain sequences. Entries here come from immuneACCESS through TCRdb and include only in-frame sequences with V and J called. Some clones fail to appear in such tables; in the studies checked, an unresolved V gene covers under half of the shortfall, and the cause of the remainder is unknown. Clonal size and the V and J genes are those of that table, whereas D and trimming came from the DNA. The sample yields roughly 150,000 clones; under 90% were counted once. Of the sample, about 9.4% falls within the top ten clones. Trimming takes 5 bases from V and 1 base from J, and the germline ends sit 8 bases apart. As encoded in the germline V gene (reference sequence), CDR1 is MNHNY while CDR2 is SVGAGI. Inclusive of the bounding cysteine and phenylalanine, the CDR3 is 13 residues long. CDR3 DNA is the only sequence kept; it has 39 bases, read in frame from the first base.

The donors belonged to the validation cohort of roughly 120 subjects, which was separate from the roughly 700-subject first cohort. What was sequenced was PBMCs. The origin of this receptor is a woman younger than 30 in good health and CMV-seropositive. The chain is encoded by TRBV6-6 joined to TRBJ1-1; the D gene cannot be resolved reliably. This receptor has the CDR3 CASSRRENTEAFF. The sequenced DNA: TGTGCCAGCAGTCGCCGAGAGAACACTGAAGCTTTCTTT.